This T cell receptor (beta chain) was found in a study of cytomegalovirus exposure and HLA in healthy donors. Study-wide results and caveats: Per published reports, the classifier diagnosed cytomegalovirus status with high specificity and sensitivity.

Repertoires were generated with immunoSEQ multiplex PCR, while TCRdb's copy carries only in-frame clones and drops some. Of approximately 200,000 clones in the sample, around nine tenths were seen once. V lost 4 bases and J lost 2; bases outside the gene matches: 4. Germline V gene data show CDR1 as SGHAT and CDR2 as FQNNGV. There are 14 residues in the CDR3. As concerns this clone: The antigen remains unidentified.

The sample consisted of PBMCs. V is TRBV11-2 and J is TRBJ2-5; 7 positions match TRBD1. The sequence was obtained from a woman younger than 30 in good health and CMV-seronegative. CDR3 in amino acids: CASSSDRRQETQYF. The CDR3 nucleotides read TGTGCCAGCAGCTCGGACAGGAGACAAGAGACCCAGTACTTC.